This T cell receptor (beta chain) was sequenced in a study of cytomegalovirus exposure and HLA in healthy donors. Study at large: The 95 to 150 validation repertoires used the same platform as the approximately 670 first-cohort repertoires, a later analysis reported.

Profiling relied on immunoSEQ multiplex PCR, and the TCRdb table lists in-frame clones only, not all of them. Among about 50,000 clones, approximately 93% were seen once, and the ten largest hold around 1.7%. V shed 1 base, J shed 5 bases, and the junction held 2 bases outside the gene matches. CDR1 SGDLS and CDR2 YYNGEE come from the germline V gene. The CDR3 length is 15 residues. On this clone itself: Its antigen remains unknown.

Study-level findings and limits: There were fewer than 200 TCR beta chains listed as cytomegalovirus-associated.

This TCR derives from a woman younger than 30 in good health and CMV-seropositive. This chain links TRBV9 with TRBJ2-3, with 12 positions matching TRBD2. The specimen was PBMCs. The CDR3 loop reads CASSVLAGGRDTQYF. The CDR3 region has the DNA TGTGCCAGCAGCGTACTAGCGGGGGGGCGAGATACGCAGTATTTT.